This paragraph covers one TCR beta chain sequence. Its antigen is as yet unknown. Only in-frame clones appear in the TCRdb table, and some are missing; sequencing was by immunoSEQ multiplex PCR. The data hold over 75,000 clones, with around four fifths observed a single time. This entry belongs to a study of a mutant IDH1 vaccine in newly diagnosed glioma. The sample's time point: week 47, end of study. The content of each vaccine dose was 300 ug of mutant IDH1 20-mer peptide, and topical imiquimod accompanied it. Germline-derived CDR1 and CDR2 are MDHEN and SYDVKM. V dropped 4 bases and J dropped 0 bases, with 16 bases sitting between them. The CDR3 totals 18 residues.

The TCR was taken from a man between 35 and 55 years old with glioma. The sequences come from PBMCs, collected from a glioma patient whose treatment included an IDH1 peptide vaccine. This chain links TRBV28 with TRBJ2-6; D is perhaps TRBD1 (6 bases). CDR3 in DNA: TGTGCCAGCAGTTCCCCCGGGACACCGAGCTCTGGGGCCAACGTCCTGACTTTC. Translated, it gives CASSSPGTPSSGANVLTF.